The 13 T cell receptor beta chains reported below all come from one sample, sequenced in a study of T cells in Graves' hyperthyroidism and ophthalmopathy. It was RNA transcripts that yielded the amplified TCR beta CDR3 regions. HTBI primers were the set used in a first-round RT-PCR of the TCR CDR3. MiXCR, applied by TCRdb to the multiplex PCR reads, yields one record per CDR3 protein. The table lists 450,000 to 700,000 distinct CDR3 sequences, about 43% of them singletons, with 15% to 20% in the top ten. Input material: peripheral blood or thyroid tissue (not recorded which). The receptor set was obtained from an adult woman with Graves' disease, either hyperthyroidism or ophthalmopathy (not recorded which).

The V gene is TRBV29-1, the J gene TRBJ2-2, with 8 bases aligning to TRBD1. The J segment lost 5 bases and the V segment lost 6 bases, leaving 8 bases of the junction unmatched. This CDR3 has 14 amino acids. Germline-derived CDR1 and CDR2 are SQVTM and ANQGSEA. CDR3: CSVIRGRGTGELFF. DNA for the CDR3: TGCAGCGTAATCAGGGGGCGTGGGACCGGGGAGCTGTTTTTT.

This clonotype was detected many times. This chain connects TRBV25-1 to TRBJ1-4, with D hard to call. With 6 bases removed from V and 3 bases from J, the gap between germline ends came to 5 bases. CDR3 length: 12 amino acids. Germline V gene sequence: CDR1 MGHDK, CDR2 SYGVNS. The CDR3 DNA follows: TGTGCCAGCAGGGAGGCTAATGAAAAACTGTTTTTT. Its protein product is CASREANEKLFF.

This clonotype was picked up many times. The J gene is TRBJ2-7, the V gene TRBV20-1; TRBD1 aligns across 7 bases. CDR1 and CDR2 (germline): DFQATT, SNEGSKA (reference sequence). Trimming removed 5 bases from V and 7 bases from J; junction bases left unmatched: 5. The CDR3 is 11 residues long. The CDR3 DNA reads as TGCAGTGCTCCGGACAGGAGGGAGCAGTACTTC. Amino acids: CSAPDRREQYF.

DNA for the CDR3: TGCAGTGCTAGCCGTCGTCGGGGGACCGGGGAGCTGTTTTTT. It yields the protein CSASRRRGTGELFF. The chain carries TRBV20-1 and TRBJ2-2, with D possibly being TRBD2 (6 bases). Trimming left V 3 bases short and J 5 bases short, with 13 bases between. CDR1 is DFQATT, CDR2 SNEGSKA, per germline (reference sequence). CDR3 length equals 14 residues.

This clonotype was found a few times. This chain uses TRBV20-1 with TRBJ2-2, with TRBD1 matching 9 bases. Trimming removed 3 bases from V and 4 bases from J; junction bases left unmatched: 0. CDR1 DFQATT and CDR2 SNEGSKA come from the germline V gene (reference sequence). The CDR3 is 13 residues long. CDR3 DNA: TGCAGTGCTAGGGGACAGGGCACCGGGGAGCTGTTTTTT. This gives the protein CSARGQGTGELFF.

Many counts were recorded for this clonotype. J is TRBJ2-7 and V is TRBV15, with 8 bases matching TRBD2. CDR1 LNHNV and CDR2 YYDKDF come from the germline V gene (reference sequence). The CDR3 consists of 18 residues. The V gene end was trimmed by 0 bases and the J gene end by 2 bases; junction bases not matched to a gene: 12. The CDR3 DNA sequence: TGTGCCACCAGCAGAGATTGGCCTCAGCGGGAGACCCCCTACGAGCAGTACTTC. Its protein product is CATSRDWPQRETPYEQYF.

The chain is built from TRBV6-1 and TRBJ2-2; D not certain. The germline V gene encodes CDR1 MNHNS and CDR2 SASEGT. Deletions cut 6 bases from V and 5 bases from J, with 13 bases between. This CDR3 has 14 residues. The CDR3 DNA sequence: TGTGCCAGCAGAGTGAAGCCCTCGACCGGGGAGCTGTTTTTT. It codes for CASRVKPSTGELFF.

The chain has TRBV2 and TRBJ2-7; TRBD1 matches at 10 bases. CDR1 is SNHLY, CDR2 FYNNEI, per germline. After removal of 10 bases from V and 4 bases from J, the junction contained 10 bases not matched to a gene. This CDR3 is built from 14 residues. The CDR3 coding sequence is TGTGCCATCTCACGGACAGGGGGAGTTTACGAGCAGTACTTC. Amino acids: CAISRTGGVYEQYF.

The chain couples TRBV6-1 to TRBJ1-4; possibly TRBD1 for D (6 bases). The CDR3 sequence is 13 residues long. Trimming left V 7 bases short and J 6 bases short, with 12 bases between. Germline V lookup: CDR1 MNHNS, CDR2 SASEGT. This chain's CDR3 is CASINRVDEKLFF. The CDR3 DNA follows: TGTGCCAGCATCAACAGGGTGGATGAAAAACTGTTTTTT.

This chain connects TRBV2 to TRBJ2-6; D possibly corresponds to TRBD1 (5 bases). The CDR3 has 15 amino acids. CDR1 is SNHLY and CDR2 is FYNNEI in the germline V gene. Trimming removed 6 bases from V and 2 bases from J, with 11 bases in between. The CDR3 here is CASSLSQAGANVLTF. In DNA, the CDR3 is TGTGCCAGCAGCTTGTCACAGGCTGGGGCCAACGTCCTGACTTTC.

This rearrangement joins TRBV28 to TRBJ1-5; the match to TRBD1 covers 7 bases. The CDR3 has 13 residues. CDR1 MDHEN and CDR2 SYDVKM come from the germline V gene. J gave up 7 bases and V 5 bases, and 5 bases lay outside the gene matches. The CDR3, as DNA: TGTGCCAGCAGTGAAGACAGGGACCAGCCCCAGCATTTT. It translates to CASSEDRDQPQHF.

The J gene is TRBJ1-5, the V gene TRBV11-2; the D gene is possibly TRBD1 (5 bases). The CDR3 is 17 amino acids. Germline CDR1 reads SGHAT; CDR2 reads FQNNGV. V was pared by 6 bases and J by 0 bases, with 18 bases between. CDR3 in amino acids: CASSLPGGDGSNQPQHF. The CDR3 nucleotides read TGTGCCAGCAGTCTACCTGGGGGAGACGGTAGCAATCAGCCCCAGCATTTT.

This clonotype appeared many times. The chain couples TRBV24-1 to TRBJ1-1; TRBD1 might be the D (5 bases). V lost 5 bases and J 4 bases, leaving 13 bases between the germline ends. This CDR3 spans 14 amino acids. Germline loops: CDR1 KGHDR, CDR2 SFDVKD. The CDR3 region is CATSGSGSSTEAFF. The CDR3 coding sequence is TGTGCCACCAGTGGGTCAGGGAGCAGCACTGAAGCTTTCTTT.